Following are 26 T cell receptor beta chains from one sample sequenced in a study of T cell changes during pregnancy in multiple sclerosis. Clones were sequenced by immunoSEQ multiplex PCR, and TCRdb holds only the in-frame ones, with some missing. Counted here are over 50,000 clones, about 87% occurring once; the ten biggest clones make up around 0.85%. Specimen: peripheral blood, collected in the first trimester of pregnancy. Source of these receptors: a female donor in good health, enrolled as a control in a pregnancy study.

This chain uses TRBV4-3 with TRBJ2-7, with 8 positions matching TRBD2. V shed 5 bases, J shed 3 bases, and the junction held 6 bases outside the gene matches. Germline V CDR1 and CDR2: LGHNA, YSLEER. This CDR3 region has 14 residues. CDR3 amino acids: CASSLGLDLYEQYF. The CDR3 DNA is TGCGCCAGCAGCTTGGGACTAGATCTCTACGAGCAGTACTTC.

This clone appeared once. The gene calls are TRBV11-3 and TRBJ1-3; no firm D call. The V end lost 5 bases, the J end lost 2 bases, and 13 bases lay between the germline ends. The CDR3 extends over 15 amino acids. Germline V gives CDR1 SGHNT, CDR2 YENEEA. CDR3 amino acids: CASSQSQVTGNTIYF. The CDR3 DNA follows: TGTGCCAGCAGCCAGAGTCAGGTTACTGGAAACACCATATATTTT.

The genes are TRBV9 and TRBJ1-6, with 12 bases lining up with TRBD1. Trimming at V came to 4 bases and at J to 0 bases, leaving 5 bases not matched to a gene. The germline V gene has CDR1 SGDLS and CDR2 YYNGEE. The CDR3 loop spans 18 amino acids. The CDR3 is CASSSGTGGNSYNSPLHF. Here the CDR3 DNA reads TGTGCCAGCAGCTCCGGGACAGGGGGCAACTCCTATAATTCACCCCTCCACTTT. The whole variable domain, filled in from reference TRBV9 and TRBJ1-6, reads DSGVTQTPKHLITATGQRVTLRCSPRSGDLSVYWYQQSLDQGLQFLIQYYNGEERAKGNILERFSAQQFPDLHSELNLSSLELGDSALYFCASSSGTGGNSYNSPLHFGNGTRLTVT.

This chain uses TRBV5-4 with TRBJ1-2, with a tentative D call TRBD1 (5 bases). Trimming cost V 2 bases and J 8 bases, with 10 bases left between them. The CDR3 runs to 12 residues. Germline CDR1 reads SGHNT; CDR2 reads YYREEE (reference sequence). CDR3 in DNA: TGTGCCAGCAGCTTCACGGAGGGGGGCTACACCTTC. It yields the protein CASSFTEGGYTF.

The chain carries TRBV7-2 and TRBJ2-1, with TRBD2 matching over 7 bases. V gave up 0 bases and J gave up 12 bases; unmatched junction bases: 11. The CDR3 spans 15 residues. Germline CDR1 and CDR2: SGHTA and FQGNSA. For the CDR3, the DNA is TGTGCCAGCAGCTTAGCGGAGGTTGGGGGGAGGGGGCAGTTCTTC. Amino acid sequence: CASSLAEVGGRGQFF.

CDR3 region: CASSLALAGGAGETQYF. In DNA form, the CDR3 reads TGTGCCAGCAGCTTAGCGCTGGCAGGGGGCGCGGGAGAGACCCAGTACTTC. J is TRBJ2-5 and V is TRBV7-2, with 8 bases identical to TRBD1. Germline values: CDR1 SGHTA, CDR2 FQGNSA. The CDR3 is 17 residues long. V was pared by 0 bases and J by 4 bases, with 10 bases of the junction left unmatched.

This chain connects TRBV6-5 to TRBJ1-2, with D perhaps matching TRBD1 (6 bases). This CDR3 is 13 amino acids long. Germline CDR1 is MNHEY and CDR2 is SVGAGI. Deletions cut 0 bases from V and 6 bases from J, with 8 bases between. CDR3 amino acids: CASSYSGANGYTF. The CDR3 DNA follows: TGTGCCAGCAGTTACTCGGGGGCGAATGGCTACACCTTC.

CDR3 amino acids: CASSPTQGGNTEAFF. CDR3 DNA sequence: TGCGCCAGCAGCCCGACTCAGGGGGGGAACACTGAAGCTTTCTTT. The chain couples TRBV5-1 to TRBJ1-1; 7 nucleotides line up with TRBD1. CDR3 size: 15 residues. The junction had 7 bases not matched to a gene; V was cut back by 4 bases and J by 1 base. Germline values: CDR1 SGHRS, CDR2 YFSETQ.

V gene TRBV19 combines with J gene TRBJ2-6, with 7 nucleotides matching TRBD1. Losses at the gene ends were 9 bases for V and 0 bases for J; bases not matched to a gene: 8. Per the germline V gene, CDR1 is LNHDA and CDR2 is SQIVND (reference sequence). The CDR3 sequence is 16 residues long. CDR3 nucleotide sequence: TGTGCCAGCCTGCAGGGGGTAATCTCTGGGGCCAACGTCCTGACTTTC. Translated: CASLQGVISGANVLTF. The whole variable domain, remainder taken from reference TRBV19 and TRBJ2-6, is DGGITQSPKYLFRKEGQNVTLSCEQNLNHDAMYWYRQDPGQGLRLIYYSQIVNDFQKGDIAEGYSVSREKKESFPLTVTSAQKNPTAFYLCASLQGVISGANVLTFGAGSRLTVL.

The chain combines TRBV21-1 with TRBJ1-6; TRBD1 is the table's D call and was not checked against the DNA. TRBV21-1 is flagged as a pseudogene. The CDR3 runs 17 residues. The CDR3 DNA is TGTGCCAGCAGCTCGAACACGGCAGGGGACTATAATTCACCCCTCCACTTT. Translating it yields CASSSNTAGDYNSPLHF.

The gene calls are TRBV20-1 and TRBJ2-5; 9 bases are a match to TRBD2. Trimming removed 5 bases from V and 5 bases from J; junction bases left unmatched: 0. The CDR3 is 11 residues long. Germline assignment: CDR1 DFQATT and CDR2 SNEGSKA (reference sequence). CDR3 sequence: CSAAGGETQYF. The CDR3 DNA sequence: TGCAGTGCTGCGGGGGGGGAGACCCAGTACTTC.

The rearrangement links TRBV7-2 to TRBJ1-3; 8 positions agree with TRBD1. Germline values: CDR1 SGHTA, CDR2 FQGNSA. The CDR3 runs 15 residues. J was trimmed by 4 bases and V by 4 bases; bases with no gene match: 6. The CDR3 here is CASSYQDRAGNTIYF. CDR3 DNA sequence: TGTGCCAGCAGCTACCAGGACAGGGCGGGAAACACCATATATTTT.

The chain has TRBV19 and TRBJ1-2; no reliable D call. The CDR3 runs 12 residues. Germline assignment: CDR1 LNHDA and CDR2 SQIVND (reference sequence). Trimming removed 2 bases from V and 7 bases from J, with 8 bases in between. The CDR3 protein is CASSIRESGYTF. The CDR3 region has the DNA TGTGCCAGTAGTATAAGAGAGTCTGGCTACACCTTC. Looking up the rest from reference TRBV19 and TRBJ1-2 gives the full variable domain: DGGITQSPKYLFRKEGQNVTLSCEQNLNHDAMYWYRQDPGQGLRLIYYSQIVNDFQKGDIAEGYSVSREKKESFPLTVTSAQKNPTAFYLCASSIRESGYTFGSGTRLTVV.

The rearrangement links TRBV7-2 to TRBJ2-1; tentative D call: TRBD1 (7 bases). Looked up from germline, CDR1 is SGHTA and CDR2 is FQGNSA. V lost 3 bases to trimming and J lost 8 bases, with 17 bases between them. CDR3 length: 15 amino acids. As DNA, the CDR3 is TGTGCCAGCAGCTTTGGGGTCGGAGGGGGCGATGAGCAGTTCTTC. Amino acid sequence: CASSFGVGGGDEQFF.

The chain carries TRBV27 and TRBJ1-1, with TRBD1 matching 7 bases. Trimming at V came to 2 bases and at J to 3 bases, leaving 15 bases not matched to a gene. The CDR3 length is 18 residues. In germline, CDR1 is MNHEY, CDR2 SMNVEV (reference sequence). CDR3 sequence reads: CASSLTTTGSSFDTEAFF. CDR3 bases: TGTGCCAGCAGTTTAACTACGACAGGGTCGTCGTTCGACACTGAAGCTTTCTTT.

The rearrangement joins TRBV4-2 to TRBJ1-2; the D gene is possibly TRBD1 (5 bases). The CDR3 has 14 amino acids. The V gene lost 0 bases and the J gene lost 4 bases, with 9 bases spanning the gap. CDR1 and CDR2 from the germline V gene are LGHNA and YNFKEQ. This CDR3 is CASSQDRGAYGYTF. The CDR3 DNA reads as TGTGCCAGCAGCCAAGATCGCGGGGCCTATGGCTACACCTTC.

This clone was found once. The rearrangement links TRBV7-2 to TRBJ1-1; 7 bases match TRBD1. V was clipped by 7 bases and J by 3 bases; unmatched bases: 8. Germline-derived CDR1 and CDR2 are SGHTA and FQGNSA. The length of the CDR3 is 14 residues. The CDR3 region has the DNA TGTGCCAGCATAAGGGGGCGATGGGACACTGAAGCTTTCTTT. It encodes CASIRGRWDTEAFF.

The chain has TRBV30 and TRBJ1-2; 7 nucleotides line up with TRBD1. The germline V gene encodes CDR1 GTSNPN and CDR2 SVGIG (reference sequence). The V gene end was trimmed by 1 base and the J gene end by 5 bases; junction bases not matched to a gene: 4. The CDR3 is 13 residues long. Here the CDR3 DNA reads TGTGCCTGGAGTGAGACAGGGCATTATGGCTACACCTTC. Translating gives CAWSETGHYGYTF.

The CDR3 sequence: CASTPSGTAAYEQYF. The CDR3 DNA is TGTGCCAGCACTCCCTCCGGGACAGCAGCCTACGAGCAGTACTTC. The chain combines TRBV2 with TRBJ2-7, with 7 bases that match TRBD1. The CDR3 loop spans 15 amino acids. Unmatched junction bases numbered 11, after V lost 7 bases and J lost 2 bases. CDR1 is SNHLY and CDR2 is FYNNEI in the germline V gene.

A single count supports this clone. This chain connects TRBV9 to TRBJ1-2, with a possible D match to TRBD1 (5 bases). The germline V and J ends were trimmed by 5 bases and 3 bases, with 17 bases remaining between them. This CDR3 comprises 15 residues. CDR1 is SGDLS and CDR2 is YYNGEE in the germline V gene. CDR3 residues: CASRPGEGADYGYTF. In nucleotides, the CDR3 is TGTGCCAGCAGGCCGGGGGAGGGTGCAGACTATGGCTACACCTTC.

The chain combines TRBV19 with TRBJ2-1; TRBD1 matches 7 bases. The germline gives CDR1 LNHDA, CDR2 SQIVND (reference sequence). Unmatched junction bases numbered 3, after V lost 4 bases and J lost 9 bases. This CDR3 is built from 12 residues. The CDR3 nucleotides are TGTGCCAGTAGTAAACAGGGGAGTGAGCAGTTCTTC. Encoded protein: CASSKQGSEQFF.

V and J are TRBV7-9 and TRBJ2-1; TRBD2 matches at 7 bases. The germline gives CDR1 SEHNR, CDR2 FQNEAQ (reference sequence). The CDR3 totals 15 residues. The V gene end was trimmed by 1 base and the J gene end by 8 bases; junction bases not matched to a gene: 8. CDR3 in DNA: TGTGCCAGCAGCTTAGGGGCTAGCGGAGGGGATGAGCAGTTCTTC. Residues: CASSLGASGGDEQFF. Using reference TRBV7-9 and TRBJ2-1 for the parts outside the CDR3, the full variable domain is DTGVSQNPRHKITKRGQNVTFRCDPISEHNRLYWYRQTLGQGPEFLTYFQNEAQLEKSRLLSDRFSAERPKGSFSTLEIQRTEQGDSAMYLCASSLGASGGDEQFFGPGTRLTVL.

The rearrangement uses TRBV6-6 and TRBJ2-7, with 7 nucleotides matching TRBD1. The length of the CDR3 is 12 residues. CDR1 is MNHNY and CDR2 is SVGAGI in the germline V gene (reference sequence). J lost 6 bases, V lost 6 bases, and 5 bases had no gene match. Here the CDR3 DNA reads TGTGCCAGCAGGATACAGGGGCGCGAGCAGTACTTC. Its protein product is CASRIQGREQYF.

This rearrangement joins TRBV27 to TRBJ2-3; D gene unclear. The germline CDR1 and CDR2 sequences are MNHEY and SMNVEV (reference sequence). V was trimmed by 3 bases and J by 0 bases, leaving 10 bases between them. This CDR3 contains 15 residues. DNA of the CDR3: TGTGCCAGCAGTTTGCAGGATCCTAGCACAGATACGCAGTATTTT. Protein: CASSLQDPSTDTQYF.

Here the CDR3 reads CASRRSGANVLTF. The CDR3 nucleotides are TGTGCCAGCAGGAGGTCCGGGGCCAACGTCCTGACTTTC. The chain combines TRBV9 with TRBJ2-6; D gene unclear. CDR1 and CDR2 (germline): SGDLS, YYNGEE. This CDR3 is 13 amino acids long. Deletions cut 5 bases from V and 4 bases from J, with 7 bases between.

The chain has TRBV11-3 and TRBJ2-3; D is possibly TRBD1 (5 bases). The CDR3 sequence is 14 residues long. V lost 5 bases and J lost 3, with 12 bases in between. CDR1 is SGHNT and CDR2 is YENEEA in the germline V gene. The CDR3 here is CASSTRQSTDTQYF. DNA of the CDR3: TGTGCCAGCAGCACACGACAGTCTACAGATACGCAGTATTTT.